This T cell receptor (beta chain) comes out of a study of T cells after yellow fever vaccination. This clonotype was seen only a few times. Its specificity is not known. This CDR3 is built from 15 residues. The J segment lost 3 bases and the V segment lost 3 bases, leaving 3 bases of the junction unmatched. Germline CDR1 SEHNR, CDR2 FQNEAQ (reference sequence). Findings of the study overall: Abundant bulk-population clonotypes could contaminate the FACS-sorted repertoires. Among all clonotypes, a small share was observed in both CD4 and CD8 compartments.

TCR cDNA was made by 5'RACE template switching, adding a universal primer site and UMIs. MiXCR was run by TCRdb on the 5' RACE reads, yielding one entry per CDR3 protein. The sample shows about 210,000 distinct CDR3 sequences, roughly 6.3% of them seen only once. The clonotype originates from a young man who received the YFV17D yellow fever vaccine. Here the sequenced sample was CD4+ T cells sorted from PBMCs, taken on the day of the yellow fever booster vaccination. The J gene is TRBJ2-1, the V gene TRBV7-9; TRBD2 matches 9 bases. CDR3 DNA sequence: TGTGCCAGCAGCTTTAGCGGGAGCTACTACAATGAGCAGTTCTTC. Translation gives CASSFSGSYYNEQFF.